Each of the 18 T cell receptor beta chains below was sequenced from the same sample in a study of T cell repertoires in cytomegalovirus infection. MiXCR, applied by TCRdb to the reads, yields one record per CDR3 protein. The data hold hundreds of thousands of distinct CDR3 sequences, with about 9.1% observed a single time. Sample: PBMCs. These receptor sequences come from a human donor in good health (CMV status not recorded). Some clones in this sample may be carry-over from other donors' samples.

V gene TRBV4-2 combines with J gene TRBJ2-5, with 12 bases identical to TRBD2. After removal of 0 bases from V and 5 bases from J, the junction contained 1 base not matched to a gene. The CDR3 totals 15 residues. Germline V gene sequence: CDR1 LGHNA, CDR2 YNFKEQ. CDR3: CASSQETSGGETQYF. CDR3 nucleotide sequence: TGTGCCAGCAGCCAAGAAACTAGCGGGGGGGAGACCCAGTACTTC.

This clonotype appeared many times. CDR3 DNA: TGCAGTGCTAGATTGGGGGGGAACACTGAAGCTTTCTTT. Encoded protein: CSARLGGNTEAFF. The chain has TRBV20-1 and TRBJ1-1; weak D call: TRBD1 (5 bases). CDR3 length: 13 residues. Deletions cut 2 bases from V and 1 base from J, with 8 bases between. CDR1 is DFQATT and CDR2 is SNEGSKA in the germline V gene (reference sequence).

This clonotype was recorded at least ten times. The chain couples TRBV28 to TRBJ2-1, with D hard to call. The CDR3 contains 16 residues. The V and J ends lost 2 bases and 2 bases respectively, with 13 bases between them. Germline-derived CDR1 and CDR2 are MDHEN and SYDVKM. The CDR3 DNA follows: TGTGCCAGCAGTTTACAAGTTAGGGCCACCTACAATGAGCAGTTCTTC. This encodes CASSLQVRATYNEQFF.

This clonotype was picked up many times. The chain is built from TRBV7-9 and TRBJ2-3; possibly TRBD2 for D (6 bases). Germline V gene data show CDR1 as SEHNR and CDR2 as FQNEAQ (reference sequence). There are 15 residues in the CDR3. V lost 0 bases to trimming and J lost 2 bases, with 9 bases between them. The CDR3 DNA is TGTGCCAGCAGCTTAGCGCGGGGCCTCACAGATACGCAGTATTTT. The encoded protein is CASSLARGLTDTQYF.

Ten or more counts support this clonotype. The chain couples TRBV14 to TRBJ2-1, with D maybe TRBD1 (6 bases). The ends were cut back, 2 bases at V and 1 base at J, with 9 bases in the middle. The CDR3 consists of 15 residues. The germline gives CDR1 SGHDN, CDR2 FVKESK. CDR3 sequence reads: CASSQLGGSYNEQFF. CDR3 bases: TGTGCCAGCAGCCAACTAGGGGGATCCTACAATGAGCAGTTCTTC.

This clonotype has just a few counts. J is TRBJ2-3 and V is TRBV20-1, with a tentative D call TRBD2 (5 bases). Trimming removed 5 bases at V and 5 bases at J, with 14 bases between. CDR3 length equals 13 residues. CDR1 and CDR2 from the germline V gene are DFQATT and SNEGSKA (reference sequence). Here the CDR3 DNA reads TGCAGTGCTGGACCCTTGGCGGGAGATACGCAGTATTTT. Its translation is CSAGPLAGDTQYF.

This clonotype was recorded many times. CDR3: CASKRRESEAFF. The CDR3 region has the DNA TGTGCCAGTAAGCGCCGGGAGAGCGAAGCTTTCTTT. The V gene is TRBV12-3 or TRBV12-4, the J gene TRBJ1-1; no reliable D call. The CDR3 covers 12 residues. V was trimmed by 9 bases and J by 8 bases, leaving 16 bases between them.

The table lists this clonotype with a few counts. The chain joins TRBV7-9 to TRBJ1-2; TRBD1 is a possible D gene (5 bases). The CDR3 totals 13 residues. The V gene lost 3 bases and the J gene lost 6 bases, with 11 bases spanning the gap. Germline CDR1 SEHNR, CDR2 FQNEAQ (reference sequence). CDR3 nucleotide sequence: TGTGCCAGCAGCTTGGGGGGATACGATGGCTACACCTTC. Protein product: CASSLGGYDGYTF.

This clonotype was recorded a few times. The genes are TRBV6-2 or TRBV6-3 and TRBJ2-7, with TRBD2 matching 7 bases. This CDR3 region has 14 residues. CDR1 and CDR2 (germline): MNHEY, SVGEGT. V gave up 9 bases and J gave up 1 base; unmatched junction bases: 9. The CDR3 is CASLGRAGSYEQYV. CDR3 DNA: TGTGCCAGTCTGGGGAGGGCAGGATCCTACGAGCAGTACGTC.

This clonotype was observed many times. This chain joins TRBV5-4 and TRBJ2-2; D is possibly TRBD2 (6 bases). The CDR3 is made up of 13 amino acids. Germline V CDR1 and CDR2: SGHNT, YYREEE (reference sequence). V lost 4 bases and J 4 bases, leaving 8 bases between the germline ends. The CDR3 region is CASSGTATGELFF. CDR3 bases: TGTGCCAGCAGCGGGACTGCCACCGGGGAGCTGTTTTTT.

Many counts were recorded for this clonotype. The rearrangement joins TRBV7-2 to TRBJ2-5; 10 positions match TRBD1. The CDR3 runs 15 residues. In germline, CDR1 is SGHTA, CDR2 FQGNSA. J was trimmed by 5 bases and V by 5 bases; bases with no gene match: 8. As DNA, the CDR3 is TGTGCCAGCAGCACCCGGGACAGGGGCCGGGAGACCCAGTACTTC. It is translated as CASSTRDRGRETQYF.

This clonotype was counted a few times. The chain combines TRBV29-1 with TRBJ1-3, with D unclear. CDR3 size: 12 residues. From germline, CDR1 is SQVTM and CDR2 ANQGSEA. V was pared by 4 bases and J by 4 bases, with 8 bases between. This CDR3 is CSVVSEGNTIYF. As DNA, the CDR3 is TGCAGCGTTGTTTCGGAAGGAAACACCATATATTTT.

The chain combines TRBV9 with TRBJ1-2; D is unresolved. Per the germline V gene, CDR1 is SGDLS and CDR2 is YYNGEE. The length of the CDR3 is 14 residues. With 4 bases removed from V and 4 bases from J, the gap between germline ends came to 14 bases. CDR3 amino acids: CASSPLVGSYGYTF. For the CDR3, the DNA is TGTGCCAGCAGCCCCCTAGTGGGAAGCTATGGCTACACCTTC.

This clonotype appeared many times. The rearrangement links TRBV2 to TRBJ2-2; 8 bases are a match to TRBD1. CDR3 length: 16 amino acids. Germline V gives CDR1 SNHLY, CDR2 FYNNEI. The V segment lost 5 bases and the J segment 5 bases; nucleotides outside the gene matches: 10. This CDR3 is CASSLGQGAKTGELFF. The CDR3 bases are TGTGCCAGCAGTCTCGGGCAGGGGGCAAAGACCGGGGAGCTGTTTTTT.

This clonotype was detected ten times or more. The chain combines TRBV19 with TRBJ2-1; weak D call: TRBD2 (6 bases). V lost 3 bases and J 6 bases, leaving 15 bases between the germline ends. Germline CDR1 and CDR2: LNHDA and SQIVND (reference sequence). This CDR3 has 15 residues. DNA for the CDR3: TGTGCCAGTAGTATGCGGAGGGAACTTTCCAATGAGCAGTTCTTC. This translates into CASSMRRELSNEQFF.

This clonotype turned up a few times. The genes are TRBV20-1 and TRBJ2-7; 8 bases agree with TRBD1. The CDR3 runs to 17 residues. Germline V gene lookup returns CDR1 DFQATT and CDR2 SNEGSKA (reference sequence). The J segment lost 1 base and the V segment lost 0 bases, leaving 11 bases of the junction unmatched. Written as DNA, the CDR3 is TGCAGTGCTAGAGATCTCCCAGGCAGGGGGCGTTCCTACGAGCAGTACTTC. This translates into CSARDLPGRGRSYEQYF.

This clonotype was detected a few times. V is TRBV29-1 and J is TRBJ1-2; 7 bases line up with TRBD1. The CDR3 has 12 residues. V lost 6 bases, J lost 4 bases, and 5 bases stayed unmatched. Germline V CDR1 and CDR2: SQVTM, ANQGSEA. CDR3 nucleotide sequence: TGCAGCGTCCTGACAGGGACCTATGGCTACACCTTC. Protein sequence: CSVLTGTYGYTF. The variable domain in full, with the rest retrieved from reference TRBV29-1 and TRBJ1-2, is SAVISQKPSRDICQRGTSLTIQCQVDSQVTMMFWYRQQPGQSLTLIATANQGSEATYESGFVIDKFPISRPNLTFSTLTVSNMSPEDSSIYLCSVLTGTYGYTFGSGTRLTVV.

This clonotype was picked up a small number of times. The V call is TRBV5-8, the J call TRBJ1-1; D uncertain. The CDR3 is 12 amino acids. Germline V CDR1 and CDR2: SGHTS, YDEGEE. Trimming pared 5 bases from V and 5 bases from J, leaving 10 bases between. The CDR3 reads CASSQYQTEAFF. The CDR3 DNA sequence: TGTGCCAGCAGTCAGTACCAAACTGAAGCTTTCTTT.